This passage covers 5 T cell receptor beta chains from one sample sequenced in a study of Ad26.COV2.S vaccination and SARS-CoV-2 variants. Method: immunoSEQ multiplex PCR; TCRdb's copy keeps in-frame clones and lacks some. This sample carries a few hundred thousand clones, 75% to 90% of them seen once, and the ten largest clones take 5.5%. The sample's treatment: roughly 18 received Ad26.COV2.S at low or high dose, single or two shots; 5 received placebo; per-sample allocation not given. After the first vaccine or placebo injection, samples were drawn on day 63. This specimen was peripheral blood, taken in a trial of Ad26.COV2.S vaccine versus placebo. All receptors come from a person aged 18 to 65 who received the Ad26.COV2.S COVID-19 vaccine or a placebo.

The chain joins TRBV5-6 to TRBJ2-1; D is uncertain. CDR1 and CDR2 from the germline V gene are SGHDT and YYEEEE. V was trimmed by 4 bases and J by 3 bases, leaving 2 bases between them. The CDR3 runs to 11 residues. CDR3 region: CASSLYNEQFF. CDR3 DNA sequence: TGTGCCAGCAGCCTCTACAATGAGCAGTTCTTC.

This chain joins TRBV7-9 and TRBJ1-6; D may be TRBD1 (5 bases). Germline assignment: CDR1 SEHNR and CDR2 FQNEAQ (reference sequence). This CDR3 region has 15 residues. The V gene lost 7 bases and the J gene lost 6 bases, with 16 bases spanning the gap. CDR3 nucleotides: TGTGCCAGCATCAGCACCAGGGCGCCTAATTCACCCCTCCACTTT. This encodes CASISTRAPNSPLHF.

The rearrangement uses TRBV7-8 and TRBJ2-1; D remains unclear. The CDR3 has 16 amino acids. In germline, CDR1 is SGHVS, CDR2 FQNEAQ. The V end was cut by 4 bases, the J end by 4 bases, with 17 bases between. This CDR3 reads CASSSTGGSVYNEQFF. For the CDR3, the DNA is TGTGCCAGCAGCTCCACCGGTGGTAGTGTGTACAATGAGCAGTTCTTC.

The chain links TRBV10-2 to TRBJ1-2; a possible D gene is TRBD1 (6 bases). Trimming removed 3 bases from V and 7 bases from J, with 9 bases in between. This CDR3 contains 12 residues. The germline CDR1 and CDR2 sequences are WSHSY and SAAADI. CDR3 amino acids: CASSEQGGGYTF. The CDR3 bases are TGCGCCAGCAGTGAACAGGGAGGTGGCTACACCTTC.

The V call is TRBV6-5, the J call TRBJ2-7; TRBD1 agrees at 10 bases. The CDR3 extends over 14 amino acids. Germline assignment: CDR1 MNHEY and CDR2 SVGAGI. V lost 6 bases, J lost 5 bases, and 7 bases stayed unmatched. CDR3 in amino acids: CASSTGTGVDEQYF. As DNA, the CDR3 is TGTGCCAGCAGCACCGGGACAGGGGTAGACGAGCAGTACTTC.